Listed below are T cell receptor beta chains from one sample, sequenced in a study of blood T cell repertoires in COVID-19. Sequencing was performed with immunoSEQ multiplex PCR; in TCRdb, only in-frame clones are kept and a portion is missing. Of around 99,000 clones listed, roughly 75% are singletons. Sequences were obtained from peripheral blood. The receptors come from a man aged 45-65 years who had recovered from COVID-19. CDR3s include the opening cysteine and the closing phenylalanine or tryptophan. The D gene is left open where the match is weak.

CDR3 protein,CDR3 DNA,D gene,J gene,V gene
CASSLAQGRPPLHF,TGTGCCAGCAGCTTAGCACAGGGTAGACCACCCCTCCACTTT,.,TRBJ1-6,TRBV7-2
CASSLSPTSGRLADTQYF,TGTGCCAGCAGCTTATCACCGACTAGCGGGAGACTGGCAGATACGCAGTATTTT,TRBD2,TRBJ2-3,TRBV7-2
CASSPGAGGFQPQHF,TGCGCCAGCTCCCCCGGGGCAGGGGGCTTTCAGCCCCAGCATTTT,TRBD1,TRBJ1-5,TRBV10-2
CASSLDVRDNEQFF,TGTGCCAGCAGCTTAGACGTCCGCGACAATGAGCAGTTCTTC,.,TRBJ2-1,TRBV7-9
CASSLRLAGTNEQFF,TGTGCCAGCAGTTTAAGACTAGCGGGGACCAATGAGCAGTTCTTC,TRBD2,TRBJ2-1,TRBV27
CASRDRTNYGYTF,TGTGCCAGCAGAGACAGGACCAACTATGGCTACACCTTC,.,TRBJ1-2,TRBV12-3/TRBV12-4
CAIARLAGREQYF,TGTGCCATCGCAAGACTAGCGGGGCGCGAGCAGTACTTC,TRBD2,TRBJ2-7,TRBV10-3
CATSDLEQGGTGELFF,TGTGCCACCAGTGATTTGGAGCAGGGAGGCACCGGGGAGCTGTTTTTT,.,TRBJ2-2,TRBV24-1
CASRFLTSGRPYEQYF,TGTGCCAGCAGGTTTCTGACTAGCGGCAGGCCCTACGAGCAGTACTTC,TRBD2,TRBJ2-7,TRBV27
CASSYLGQGKETQYF,TGTGCCAGCAGTTACTTGGGACAGGGGAAAGAGACCCAGTACTTC,TRBD1,TRBJ2-5,TRBV6-5
CASSVGGGPLEQYF,TGTGCCAGCAGCGTCGGGGGAGGGCCCCTCGAGCAGTACTTC,TRBD2,TRBJ2-7,TRBV9
CASSLGREGPTGELFF,TGTGCCAGCAGCTTAGGCCGGGAGGGCCCTACCGGGGAGCTGTTTTTT,TRBD2,TRBJ2-2,TRBV7-3
CASSPGRGYTF,TGTGCCAGCAGCCCAGGTCGGGGCTACACCTTC,.,TRBJ1-2,TRBV7-2
CASSLVTGRANVLTF,TGTGCCAGCAGCTTAGTGACAGGGAGGGCCAACGTCCTGACTTTC,TRBD1,TRBJ2-6,TRBV7-9
CASSPGQGWTGELFF,TGTGCCAGCAGCCCCGGGCAGGGATGGACCGGGGAGCTGTTTTTT,.,TRBJ2-2,TRBV7-2
CASSYDRGGTEAFF,TGCGCCAGCAGCTACGACAGGGGAGGGACTGAAGCTTTCTTT,TRBD1,TRBJ1-1,TRBV5-1